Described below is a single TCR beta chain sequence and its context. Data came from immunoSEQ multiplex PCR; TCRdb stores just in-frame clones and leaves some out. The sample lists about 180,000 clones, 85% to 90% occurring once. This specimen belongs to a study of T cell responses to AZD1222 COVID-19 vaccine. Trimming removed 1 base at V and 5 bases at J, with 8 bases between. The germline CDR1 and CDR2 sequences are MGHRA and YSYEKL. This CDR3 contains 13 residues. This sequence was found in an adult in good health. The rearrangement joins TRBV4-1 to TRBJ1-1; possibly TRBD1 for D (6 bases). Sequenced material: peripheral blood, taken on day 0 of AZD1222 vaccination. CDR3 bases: TGCGCCAGCAGCCAAGGGCAGGGGACTGAAGCTTTCTTT. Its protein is CASSQGQGTEAFF.